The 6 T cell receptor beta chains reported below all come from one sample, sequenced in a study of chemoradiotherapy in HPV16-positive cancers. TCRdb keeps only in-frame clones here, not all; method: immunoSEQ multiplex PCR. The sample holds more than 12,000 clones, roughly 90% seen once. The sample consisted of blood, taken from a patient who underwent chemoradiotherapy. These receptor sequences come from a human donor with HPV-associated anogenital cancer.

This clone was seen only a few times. The CDR3 DNA reads as TGTGCCAGCAGTCGAGAGCGGAAGGGGTACGAGCAGTACTTC. Residues: CASSRERKGYEQYF. The chain links TRBV4-2 to TRBJ2-7; TRBD1 or TRBD2 may be the D gene (5 bases each). Trimming took 6 bases from V and 4 from J, leaving 16 bases between them. Germline assignment: CDR1 LGHNA and CDR2 YNFKEQ. The CDR3 is 14 amino acids.

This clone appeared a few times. CDR3: CASSKHEQYF. In DNA, the CDR3 is TGTGCCAGCAGTAAGCACGAGCAGTACTTC. V is TRBV25-1 and J is TRBJ2-7; no firm D call. V was shortened by 5 bases and J by 5 bases, with 4 bases between the two germline ends. The CDR3 consists of 10 residues. Germline CDR1 reads MGHDK; CDR2 reads SYGVNS.

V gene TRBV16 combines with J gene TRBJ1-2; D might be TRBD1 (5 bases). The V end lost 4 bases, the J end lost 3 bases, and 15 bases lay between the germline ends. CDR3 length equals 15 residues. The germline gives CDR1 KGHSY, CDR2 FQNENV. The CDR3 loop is CASSPTRGSDYGYTF. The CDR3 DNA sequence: TGTGCCAGCAGCCCAACGCGGGGGTCTGACTATGGCTACACCTTC.

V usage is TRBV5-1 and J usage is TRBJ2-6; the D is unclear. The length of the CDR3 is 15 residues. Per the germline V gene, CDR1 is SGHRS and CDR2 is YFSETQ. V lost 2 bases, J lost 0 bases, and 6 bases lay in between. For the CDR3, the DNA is TGCGCCAGCAGCTTACAGTTCTCTGGGGCCAACGTCCTGACTTTC. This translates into CASSLQFSGANVLTF. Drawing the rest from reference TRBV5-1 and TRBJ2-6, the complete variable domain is KAGVTQTPRYLIKTRGQQVTLSCSPISGHRSVSWYQQTPGQGLQFLFEYFSETQRNKGNFPGRFSGRQFSNSRSEMNVSTLELGDSALYLCASSLQFSGANVLTFGAGSRLTVL.

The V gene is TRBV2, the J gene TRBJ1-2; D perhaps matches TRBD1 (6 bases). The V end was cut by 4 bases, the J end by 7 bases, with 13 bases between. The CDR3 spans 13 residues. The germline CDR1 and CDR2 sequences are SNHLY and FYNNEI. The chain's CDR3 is CASSVRGGGGYTF. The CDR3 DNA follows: TGTGCCAGCAGTGTCAGGGGCGGCGGTGGCTACACCTTC.

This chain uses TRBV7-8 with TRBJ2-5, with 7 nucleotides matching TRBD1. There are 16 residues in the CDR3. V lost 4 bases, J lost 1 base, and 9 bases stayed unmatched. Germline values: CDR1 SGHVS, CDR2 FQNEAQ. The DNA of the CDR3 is TGTGCCAGCAGCTCGGGACAGCGCCTTCTCCAAGAGACCCAGTACTTC. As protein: CASSSGQRLLQETQYF. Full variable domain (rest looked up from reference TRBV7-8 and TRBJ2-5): GAGVSQSPRYKVAKRGQDVALRCDPISGHVSLFWYQQALGQGPEFLTYFQNEAQLDKSGLPSDRFFAERPEGSVSTLKIQRTQQEDSAVYLCASSSGQRLLQETQYFGPGTRLLVL.